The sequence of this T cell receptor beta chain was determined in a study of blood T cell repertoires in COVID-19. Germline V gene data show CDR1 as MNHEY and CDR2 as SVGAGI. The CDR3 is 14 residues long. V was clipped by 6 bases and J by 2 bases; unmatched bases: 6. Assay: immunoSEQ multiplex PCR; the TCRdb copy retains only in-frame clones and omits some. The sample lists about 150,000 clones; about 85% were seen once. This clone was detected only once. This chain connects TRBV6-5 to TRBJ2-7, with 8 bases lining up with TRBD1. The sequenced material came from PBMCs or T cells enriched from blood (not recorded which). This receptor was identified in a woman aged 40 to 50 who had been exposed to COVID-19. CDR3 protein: CASRFEDRAYEQYF. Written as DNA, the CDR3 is TGTGCCAGCAGGTTCGAGGACAGGGCCTACGAGCAGTACTTC.